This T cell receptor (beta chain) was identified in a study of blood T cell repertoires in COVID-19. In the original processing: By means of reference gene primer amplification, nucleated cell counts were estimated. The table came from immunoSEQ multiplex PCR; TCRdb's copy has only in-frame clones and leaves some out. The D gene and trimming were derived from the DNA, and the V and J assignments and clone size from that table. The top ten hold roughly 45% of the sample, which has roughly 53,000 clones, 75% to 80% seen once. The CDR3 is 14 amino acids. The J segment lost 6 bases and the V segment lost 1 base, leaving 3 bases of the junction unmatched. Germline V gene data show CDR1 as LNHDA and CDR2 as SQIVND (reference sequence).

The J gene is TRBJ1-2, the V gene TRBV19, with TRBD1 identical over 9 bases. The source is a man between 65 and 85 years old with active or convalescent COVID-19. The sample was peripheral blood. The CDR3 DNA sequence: TGTGCCAGTAGTATAGGGGGGACAGGGAATGGCTACACCTTC. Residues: CASSIGGTGNGYTF.